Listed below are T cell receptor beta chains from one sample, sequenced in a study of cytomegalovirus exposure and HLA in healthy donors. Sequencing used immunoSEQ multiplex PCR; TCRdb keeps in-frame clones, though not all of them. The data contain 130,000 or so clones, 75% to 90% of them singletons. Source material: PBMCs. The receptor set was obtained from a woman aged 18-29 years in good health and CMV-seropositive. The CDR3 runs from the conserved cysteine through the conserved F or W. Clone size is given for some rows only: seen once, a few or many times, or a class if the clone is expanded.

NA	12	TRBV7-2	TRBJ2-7	CASSLFSYEQYF
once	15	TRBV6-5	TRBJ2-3	CASSYSLGVSDTQYF
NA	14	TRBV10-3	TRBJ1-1	CAIINSTGYTEAFF
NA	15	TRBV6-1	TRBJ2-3	CASGGWTLEGDTQYF
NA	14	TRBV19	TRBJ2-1	CASSPGGLYNEQFF
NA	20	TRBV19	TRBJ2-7	CASSIGPGQGAILGSYEQYF
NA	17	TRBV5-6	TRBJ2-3	CASSSMGLAGTGDTQYF
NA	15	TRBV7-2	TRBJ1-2	CASSLASEGLSGYTF
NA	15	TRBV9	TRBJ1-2	CASSVESYSNYGYTF
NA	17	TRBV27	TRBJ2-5	CASSSTGTSGGRETQYF